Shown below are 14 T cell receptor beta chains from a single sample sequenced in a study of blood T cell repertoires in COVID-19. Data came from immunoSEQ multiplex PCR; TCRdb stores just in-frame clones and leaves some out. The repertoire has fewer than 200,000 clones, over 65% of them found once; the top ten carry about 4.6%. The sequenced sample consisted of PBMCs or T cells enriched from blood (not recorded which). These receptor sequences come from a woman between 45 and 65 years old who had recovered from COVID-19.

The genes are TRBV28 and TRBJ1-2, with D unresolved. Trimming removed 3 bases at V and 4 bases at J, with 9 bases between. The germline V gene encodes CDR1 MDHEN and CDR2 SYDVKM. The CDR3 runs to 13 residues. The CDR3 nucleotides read TGTGCCAGCAGTTTGCTGGGAGGCTATGGCTACACCTTC. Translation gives CASSLLGGYGYTF.

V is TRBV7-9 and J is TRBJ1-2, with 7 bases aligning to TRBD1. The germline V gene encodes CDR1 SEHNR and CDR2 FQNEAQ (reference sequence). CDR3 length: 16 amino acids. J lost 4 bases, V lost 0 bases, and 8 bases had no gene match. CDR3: CASSLAPGRGPYGYTF. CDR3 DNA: TGTGCCAGCAGCTTAGCGCCGGGTAGGGGGCCCTATGGCTACACCTTC.

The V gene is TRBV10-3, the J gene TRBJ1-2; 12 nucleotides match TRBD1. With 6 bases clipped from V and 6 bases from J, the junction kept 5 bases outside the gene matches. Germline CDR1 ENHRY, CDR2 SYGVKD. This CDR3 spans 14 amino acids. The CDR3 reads CAIRPGQGAHGYTF. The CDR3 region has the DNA TGTGCCATCAGGCCGGGACAGGGGGCCCATGGCTACACCTTC.

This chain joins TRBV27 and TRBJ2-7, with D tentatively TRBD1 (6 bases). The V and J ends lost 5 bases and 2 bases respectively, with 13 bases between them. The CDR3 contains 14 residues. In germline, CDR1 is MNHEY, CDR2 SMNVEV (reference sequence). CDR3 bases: TGTGCCAGCAGTACTCACAGGGCTCCCTACGAGCAGTACGTC. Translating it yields CASSTHRAPYEQYV.

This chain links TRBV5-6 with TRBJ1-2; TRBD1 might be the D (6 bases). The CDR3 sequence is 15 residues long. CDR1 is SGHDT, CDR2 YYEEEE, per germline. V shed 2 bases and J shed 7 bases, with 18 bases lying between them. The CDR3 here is CASSFRDRSLSGYTF. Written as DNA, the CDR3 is TGTGCCAGCAGCTTCCGAGACAGGAGTCTAAGTGGCTACACCTTC.

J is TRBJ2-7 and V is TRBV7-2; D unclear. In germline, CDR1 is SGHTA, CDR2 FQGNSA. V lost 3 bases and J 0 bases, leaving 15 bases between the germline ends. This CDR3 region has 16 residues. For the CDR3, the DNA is TGTGCCAGCAGCTTGGGTACAGAAAGTCCCTCCTACGAGCAGTACGTC. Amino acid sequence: CASSLGTESPSYEQYV.

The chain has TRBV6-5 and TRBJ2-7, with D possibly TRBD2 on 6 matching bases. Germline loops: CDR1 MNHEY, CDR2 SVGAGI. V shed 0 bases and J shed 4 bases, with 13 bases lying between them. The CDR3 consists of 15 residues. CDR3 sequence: CASSYSGGGNYEQYV. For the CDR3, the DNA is TGTGCCAGCAGTTACTCGGGGGGTGGTAATTACGAGCAGTACGTC.

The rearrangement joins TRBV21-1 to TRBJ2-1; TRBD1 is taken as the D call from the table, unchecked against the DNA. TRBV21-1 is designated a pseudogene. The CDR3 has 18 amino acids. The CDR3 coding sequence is TGTGCCAGCAGCAAACCCCCCCGTTGGACAGGGGGCTACAATGAGCAGTTCTTC. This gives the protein CASSKPPRWTGGYNEQFF.

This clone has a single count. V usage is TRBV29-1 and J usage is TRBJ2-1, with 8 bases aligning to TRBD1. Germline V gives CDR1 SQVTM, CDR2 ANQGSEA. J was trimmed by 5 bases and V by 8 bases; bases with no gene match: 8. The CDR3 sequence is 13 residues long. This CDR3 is CSSSGTGNNEQFF. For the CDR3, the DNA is TGCAGCTCATCCGGGACAGGTAACAATGAGCAGTTCTTC.

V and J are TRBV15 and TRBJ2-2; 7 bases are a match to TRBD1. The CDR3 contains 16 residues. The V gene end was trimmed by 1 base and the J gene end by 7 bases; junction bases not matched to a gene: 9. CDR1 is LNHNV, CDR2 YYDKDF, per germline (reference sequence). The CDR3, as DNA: TGTGCCACCAGCAGAGGAGGAACAGGGGTTGGCGGGGAGCTGTTTTTT. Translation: CATSRGGTGVGGELFF.

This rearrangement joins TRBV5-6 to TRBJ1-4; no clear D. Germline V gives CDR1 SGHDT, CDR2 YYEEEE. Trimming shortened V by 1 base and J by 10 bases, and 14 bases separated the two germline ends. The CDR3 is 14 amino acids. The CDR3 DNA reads TGTGCCAGCAGCTTGATTGGAACGGAGGGAAAACTGTTTTTT. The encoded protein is CASSLIGTEGKLFF.

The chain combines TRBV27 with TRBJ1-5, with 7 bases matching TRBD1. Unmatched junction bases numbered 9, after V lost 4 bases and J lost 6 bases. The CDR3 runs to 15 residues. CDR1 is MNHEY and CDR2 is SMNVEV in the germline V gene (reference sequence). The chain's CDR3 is CASSSGQGGGQPQHF. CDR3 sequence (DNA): TGTGCCAGCAGTTCTGGCCAGGGGGGAGGTCAGCCCCAGCATTTT.

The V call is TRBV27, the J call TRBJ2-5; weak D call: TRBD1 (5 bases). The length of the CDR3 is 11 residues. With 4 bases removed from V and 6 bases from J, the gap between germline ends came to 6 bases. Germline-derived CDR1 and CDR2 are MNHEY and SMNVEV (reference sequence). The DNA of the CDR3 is TGTGCCAGCAGTTGGGGCAAGACCCAGTACTTC. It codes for CASSWGKTQYF.

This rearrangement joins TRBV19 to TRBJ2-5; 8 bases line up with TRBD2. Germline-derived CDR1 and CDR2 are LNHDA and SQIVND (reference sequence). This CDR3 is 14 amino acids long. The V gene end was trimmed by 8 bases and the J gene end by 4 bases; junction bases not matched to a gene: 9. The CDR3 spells CASCAGGDRETQYF. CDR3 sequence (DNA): TGTGCCAGTTGCGCGGGGGGTGATAGAGAGACCCAGTACTTC.